The T cell receptor beta chain described here comes from a study of T cell responses to AZD1222 COVID-19 vaccine. Assay: immunoSEQ multiplex PCR; the TCRdb copy retains only in-frame clones and omits some. The sample holds about 140,000 clones, roughly 90% seen once. J was trimmed by 4 bases and V by 4 bases; bases with no gene match: 12. CDR1 is LNHDA, CDR2 SQIVND, per germline (reference sequence). This CDR3 is built from 16 residues. The J gene is TRBJ1-2, the V gene TRBV19; 7 nucleotides agree with TRBD1. The starting material was peripheral blood, obtained on day 0 of AZD1222 vaccination. This receptor was identified in an adult in good health. The CDR3 sequence is CASSTPQTGSSYGYTF. The CDR3, as DNA: TGTGCCAGTAGTACGCCACAGACAGGGAGTTCCTATGGCTACACCTTC.